This T cell receptor beta chain came from a study of cytomegalovirus exposure and HLA in healthy donors. The study, taken as a whole, reports: A later analysis linked a missense variant in DCLRE1C to the trimming of TCR beta V and J genes. The authors considered a cluster of highly shared sequence variants likely to be a sequencing artifact. Across HLA loci, a later analysis found differing TCR association rates, with DRB1 most and HLA-C fewest.

Germline CDR1 reads SGHAT; CDR2 reads FQNNGV. V lost 0 bases to trimming and J lost 5 bases, with 10 bases between them. The CDR3 is made up of 14 amino acids. PCR used 60 Vbeta primers and 13 Jbeta primers. TCRdb keeps only in-frame clones here, not all; method: immunoSEQ multiplex PCR. The data show under 200,000 clones, approximately 71% seen once. Regarding this clone: Its target is unknown.

V is TRBV11-2 and J is TRBJ2-5; possibly TRBD2 for D (5 bases). The sample taken for sequencing was PBMCs. The TCR was taken from a man between 45 and 60 years old in good health and CMV-seronegative. The CDR3 region is CASSLDGVGETQYF. CDR3 nucleotide sequence: TGTGCCAGCAGCTTAGACGGGGTAGGGGAGACCCAGTACTTC.